This TCR beta chain was recorded in a study of cytomegalovirus exposure and HLA in healthy donors. Study overall: About 80 million unique TCR sequences came from HLA-typed donors in an early release. Study observations and caveats: There were about 160 TCR beta chains listed as cytomegalovirus-associated. Per a prior analysis, the majority of TCR beta V segments were productive roughly 90% or roughly 30% of the time.

The PCR was carried out with 60 Vbeta primers and 13 Jbeta primers. The repertoire was sequenced with immunoSEQ multiplex PCR; TCRdb's copy has only in-frame clones and lacks some. The repertoire includes fewer than 150,000 clones, approximately 71% of them detected once, and over 2% sits in the top ten. Comment on this clone: The antigen is unknown.

The germline V and J ends were trimmed by 1 base and 3 bases, with 15 bases remaining between them. Germline loops: CDR1 SEHNR, CDR2 FQNEAQ (reference sequence). This CDR3 comprises 16 residues. In nominal health when sampled, donors likely had unrecorded immune exposures nonetheless. The gene calls are TRBV7-9 and TRBJ1-2; D gene ambiguous. This receptor was obtained from a man aged 25-40 years in good health and CMV-seronegative. The sample consisted of PBMCs. The CDR3 here is CASSLGRQAGDYGYTF. The CDR3 bases are TGTGCCAGCAGCTTAGGGAGGCAGGCTGGGGACTATGGCTACACCTTC.